These T cell receptor beta chains were read from a single sample in a study of control samples from healthy donors and cancer patients. Only in-frame clones appear in the TCRdb table, and some are missing; sequencing was by immunoSEQ multiplex PCR. The top ten hold 4% to 4.5% of the sample, which has about 110,000 clones, roughly nine tenths seen once. The sample taken for sequencing was blood. The source is a human donor in good health. The donor label of this sample is uncertain. Both conserved end residues are part of each CDR3. Only part of the rows carry a size: once, few, many, or a class if the clone is expanded.

TRBJ1-1 TRBV6-4 NA CASSDREGTEAFF
TRBJ2-3 TRBV3-1/TRBV3-2 NA CASSQLLAGKGDTQYF
TRBJ1-6 TRBV7-9 NA CASSQNRDNSPLHF
TRBJ1-3 TRBV6-2/TRBV6-3 once CASSRTGDNTIYF
TRBJ2-7 TRBV6-5 NA CASSYSPTGASYEQYF
TRBJ2-3 TRBV3-1/TRBV3-2 NA CASSPHRGWGADTQYF
TRBJ1-5 TRBV24-1 NA CATQVDSNQPQHF
TRBJ2-1 TRBV7-9 NA CASSRASGFF
TRBJ1-5 TRBV19 NA CASSKWKVDSNQPQHF
TRBJ1-1 TRBV4-1 NA CASSRSQGASEAFF
TRBJ2-7 TRBV28 NA CASRRTGGYEQYF
TRBJ2-5 TRBV2 NA CARGERGTLEETQYF
TRBJ2-2 TRBV7-9 NA CASKYGTGELFF
TRBJ1-2 TRBV6-6 NA CASSLDREGYTF
TRBJ2-2 TRBV5-1 NA CASSLGQGVAGELFF
TRBJ1-2 TRBV6-5 once CASRGQGREGYTF
TRBJ1-5 TRBV7-2 NA CASSLKVFGNQPQHF
TRBJ1-5 TRBV2 NA CASRSDRGRNQPQHF
TRBJ1-2 TRBV6-5 NA CASRATGSGYTF
TRBJ1-2 TRBV5-1 NA CASSLTDRGGYTF
TRBJ1-5 TRBV15 once CATSSDWYAGWDQPQHF
TRBJ2-2 TRBV3-1/TRBV3-2 NA CASSLRSAAATGELFF
TRBJ1-1 TRBV28 NA CASRPPGGPEAFF
TRBJ1-2 TRBV5-1 NA CASSLEAGVGYTF
TRBJ2-1 TRBV12-3/TRBV12-4 few CASSLAGTQFF
TRBJ2-1 TRBV7-6 NA CASSRRSGTENEQFF
TRBJ2-1 TRBV11-2 NA CASSLGTLHNEQFF
TRBJ1-4 TRBV19 few CASSQGQGGGEKLFF
TRBJ2-7 TRBV5-1 NA CASSLYYEQYF
TRBJ2-2 TRBV7-9 NA CASSLLGTGELFF
TRBJ2-3 TRBV7-9 NA CASSFRQGTRSTDTQYF
TRBJ2-1 TRBV7-8 few CASSLAGGPDEQFF
TRBJ1-2 TRBV25-1 NA CASSESGEGGYTF
TRBJ2-3 TRBV7-9 NA CASSQTMGTDTQYF
TRBJ2-1 TRBV7-3 NA CASSHGPGFEQFF
TRBJ2-4 TRBV19 NA CASSTSSGGRIAKNIQYF
TRBJ1-2 TRBV11-2 NA CASSYEPARVIYGYTF
TRBJ1-2 TRBV3-1/TRBV3-2 many CASSQERMQEGLSNYGYTF
TRBJ1-1 TRBV5-1 once CASSPREGGGTEAFF
TRBJ1-2 TRBV2 NA CASSTGGFGYTF
TRBJ1-4 TRBV9 NA CASSVGWGTGQGEKLFF
TRBJ1-1 TRBV5-1 NA CASSLSPENTEAFF
TRBJ1-1 TRBV5-4 NA CASSGDRDRGMNTEAFF